Listed here are 29 T cell receptor beta chains from one sample, sequenced in a study of blood T cell repertoires in COVID-19 (dated by TCRdb to about 2020). Library prep was done by the immunoSEQ multiplex PCR assay. As stored in TCRdb, this immuneACCESS dataset retains in-frame rearrangements with V and J assigned. A fraction of the clones does not appear; measured against another copy, unresolved V genes explain less than half of the discrepancy, and the remainder lacks a known reason. The sample data list around 30,000 clones, and 60% to 85% of these were observed just once. The top ten hold around 7.9% of the sample. Sequencing was done on a sample of peripheral blood. These receptor sequences come from an older woman with active or convalescent COVID-19.

The rearrangement links TRBV7-2 to TRBJ2-1; 9 bases agree with TRBD1. Germline V gives CDR1 SGHTA, CDR2 FQGNSA. V trimming: 3 bases; J trimming: 7 bases; junction bases outside the gene matches: 10. CDR3 length equals 16 residues. The CDR3 nucleotides are TGTGCCAGCAGCTTGATCACAGGGGGCGCTAGGAATGAGCAGTTCTTC. Its translation is CASSLITGGARNEQFF.

The chain carries TRBV3-1 (or the pseudogene TRBV3-2) and TRBJ2-2, with 10 bases lining up with TRBD1. The CDR3 totals 16 residues. The germline CDR1 and CDR2 sequences are LGHDT and YNNKEL (reference sequence). After removal of 3 bases from V and 7 bases from J, the junction contained 8 bases not matched to a gene. The CDR3 DNA reads as TGTGCCAGCAGCCATGGGACAGGGGTGATGGACGGGGAGCTGTTTTTT. Translating it yields CASSHGTGVMDGELFF.

This rearrangement joins TRBV6-6 to TRBJ2-1, with D perhaps matching TRBD1 (7 bases). CDR1 is MNHNY and CDR2 is SVGAGI in the germline V gene (reference sequence). V was clipped by 6 bases and J by 3 bases, with 18 bases between them. The CDR3 has 16 amino acids. The CDR3 reads CASSHLGGGDYNEQFF. The CDR3 DNA is TGTGCCAGCAGCCATCTCGGAGGGGGCGACTACAATGAGCAGTTCTTC.

The chain has TRBV19 and TRBJ1-5; D is uncertain. CDR3 size: 15 residues. The germline CDR1 and CDR2 sequences are LNHDA and SQIVND (reference sequence). V lost 5 bases and J 10 bases, leaving 21 bases between the germline ends. CDR3 in amino acids: CASSSGREGFQPQHF. Written as DNA, the CDR3 is TGTGCCAGTAGTTCAGGTCGCGAAGGTTTCCAACCCCAGCATTTT.

The chain couples TRBV6-2 or TRBV6-3 to TRBJ1-5; D unclear. The V gene's germline CDR1 is MNHEY and CDR2 SVGEGT. The CDR3 is 13 residues long. The V gene lost 4 bases and the J gene lost 3 bases, with 7 bases spanning the gap. CDR3 residues: CASSFSYNQPQHF. The CDR3, as DNA: TGTGCCAGCAGTTTCAGTTACAATCAGCCCCAGCATTTT.

This rearrangement joins TRBV24-1 to TRBJ2-1; D possibly corresponds to TRBD2 (5 bases). The CDR3 loop spans 15 amino acids. Trimming took 4 bases from V and 2 from J, leaving 11 bases between them. CDR1 and CDR2 (germline): KGHDR, SFDVKD. The CDR3 DNA follows: TGTGCCACCAGTGAAGTCTTAGCGACCTACAATGAGCAGTTCTTC. Protein product: CATSEVLATYNEQFF.

J is TRBJ1-4 and V is TRBV30; D is perhaps TRBD1 (5 bases). The V end lost 5 bases, the J end lost 4 bases, and 11 bases lay between the germline ends. The CDR3 consists of 13 residues. The germline V gene has CDR1 GTSNPN and CDR2 SVGIG (reference sequence). Here the CDR3 DNA reads TGTGCCTGGGGGACCGGGAGTAATGAAAAACTGTTTTTT. Its protein product is CAWGTGSNEKLFF.

The chain joins TRBV28 to TRBJ2-2, with D possibly being TRBD1 (6 bases). Trimming took 5 bases from V and 4 from J, leaving 17 bases between them. The CDR3 length is 16 residues. From germline, CDR1 is MDHEN and CDR2 SYDVKM. The CDR3 coding sequence is TGTGCCAGCAGTCCCTCCGGCAGGGGTCGCACCGGGGAGCTGTTTTTT. Translating gives CASSPSGRGRTGELFF.

The chain couples TRBV27 to TRBJ2-6; D gene unclear. The CDR3 extends over 13 amino acids. Per germline, CDR1 MNHEY and CDR2 SMNVEV (reference sequence). Trimming took 7 bases from V and 6 from J, leaving 10 bases between them. In DNA, the CDR3 is TGTGCCAGCAAGCGTCGCGAGGCCAACGTCCTGACTTTC. This translates into CASKRREANVLTF.

The rearrangement joins TRBV6-5 to TRBJ2-1; tentative D call: TRBD2 (6 bases). There are 14 residues in the CDR3. Germline loops: CDR1 MNHEY, CDR2 SVGAGI. The V end was cut by 6 bases, the J end by 1 base, with 10 bases between. The CDR3 DNA reads as TGTGCCAGCAGGAGGGACTGGTCCTACAATGAGCAGTTCTTC. This gives the protein CASRRDWSYNEQFF.

The genes are TRBV19 and TRBJ1-5; 9 bases agree with TRBD1. Germline V lookup: CDR1 LNHDA, CDR2 SQIVND (reference sequence). Losses at the gene ends were 4 bases for V and 9 bases for J; bases not matched to a gene: 7. The CDR3 extends over 14 amino acids. The CDR3 DNA is TGTGCCAGTAGTACACAGGGGGCGGCCCGGCCCCAGCATTTT. This gives the protein CASSTQGAARPQHF.

The chain is built from TRBV21-1 and TRBJ2-1; the DNA was not used to check the table's D call, TRBD1. TRBV21-1 is deemed a pseudogene. The CDR3 loop spans 16 amino acids. The CDR3 spells CASSTSEGALNNEQFF. The CDR3 DNA follows: TGTGCCAGCAGCACGTCGGAGGGGGCCCTTAACAATGAGCAGTTCTTC.

The rearrangement links TRBV7-8 to TRBJ1-2, with D unresolved. The CDR3 has 15 amino acids. V shed 1 base and J shed 1 base, with 10 bases lying between them. The germline CDR1 and CDR2 sequences are SGHVS and FQNEAQ. CDR3 coding DNA: TGTGCCAGCAGCTTAGAGCCAGGTCGTAACTATGGCTACACCTTC. This encodes CASSLEPGRNYGYTF.

This CDR3 reads CASSLGGGQGGGYTF. CDR3 in DNA: TGTGCCAGCAGCTTAGGCGGAGGACAGGGAGGTGGCTACACCTTC. The chain couples TRBV7-9 to TRBJ1-2, with 8 nucleotides matching TRBD1. With V trimmed by 1 base and J by 7 bases, 8 bases remained unmatched. There are 15 residues in the CDR3. From germline, CDR1 is SEHNR and CDR2 FQNEAQ (reference sequence).

The V and J genes are TRBV18 and TRBJ2-3; the D gene is possibly TRBD2 (5 bases). Per germline, CDR1 KGHSH and CDR2 LQKENI. The CDR3 runs to 14 residues. V lost 6 bases and J 0 bases, leaving 10 bases between the germline ends. The CDR3 spells CASSPRTSTDTQYF. The DNA of the CDR3 is TGTGCCAGCTCTCCGAGGACTAGCACAGATACGCAGTATTTT.

The chain carries TRBV30 and TRBJ1-4; 9 bases agree with TRBD1. The CDR3 has 14 residues. Trimming removed 5 bases from V and 9 bases from J; junction bases left unmatched: 10. Per germline, CDR1 GTSNPN and CDR2 SVGIG (reference sequence). The CDR3 region has the DNA TGTGCCTGGGGGACCGGGACAGGGAGTAAAAAACTGTTTTTT. Residues: CAWGTGTGSKKLFF.

This chain connects TRBV27 to TRBJ2-3, with TRBD2 matching over 12 bases. CDR1 and CDR2 (germline): MNHEY, SMNVEV (reference sequence). J gave up 6 bases and V 4 bases, and 8 bases lay outside the gene matches. The CDR3 contains 16 residues. The CDR3 region has the DNA TGTGCCAGCAGTTCCTCTAGCGGGAGGGCCATGGATACGCAGTATTTT. This gives the protein CASSSSSGRAMDTQYF.

The V gene is TRBV5-1, the J gene TRBJ2-2; D is uncertain. The germline V gene has CDR1 SGHRS and CDR2 YFSETQ. CDR3 length: 13 amino acids. The V end lost 5 bases, the J end lost 1 base, and 6 bases lay between the germline ends. The DNA of the CDR3 is TGCGCCAGCAGGTTAGAGAACACCGGGGAGCTGTTTTTT. Its protein product is CASRLENTGELFF.

The chain couples TRBV19 to TRBJ2-7; 9 bases map to TRBD2. This CDR3 comprises 19 residues. Germline lookup yields CDR1 LNHDA and CDR2 SQIVND (reference sequence). Trimming removed 5 bases from V and 0 bases from J; junction bases left unmatched: 17. The CDR3 loop is CASSGRLADPGMGSYEQYF. The CDR3 DNA reads TGTGCCAGTAGTGGACGACTAGCGGACCCCGGGATGGGCTCCTACGAGCAGTACTTC.

The rearrangement uses TRBV7-2 and TRBJ1-4, with a weak D call TRBD1 (6 bases). Germline CDR1 SGHTA, CDR2 FQGNSA. This CDR3 is 15 amino acids long. Trimming pared 1 base from V and 5 bases from J, leaving 11 bases between. CDR3 nucleotide sequence: TGTGCCAGCAGCTTAGGGGGGGGCTGGAATGAAAAACTGTTTTTT. It is translated as CASSLGGGWNEKLFF. Drawing the rest from reference TRBV7-2 and TRBJ1-4, the complete variable domain is GAGVSQSPSNKVTEKGKDVELRCDPISGHTALYWYRQSLGQGLEFLIYFQGNSAPDKSGLPSDRFSAERTGGSVSTLTIQRTQQEDSAVYLCASSLGGGWNEKLFFGSGTQLSVL.

This sequence joins TRBV30 and TRBJ1-3; D gene ambiguous. Germline CDR1 is GTSNPN and CDR2 is SVGIG (reference sequence). Trimming removed 0 bases from V and 0 bases from J, with 3 bases in between. This CDR3 is 13 amino acids long. The CDR3, as DNA: TGTGCCTGGAGTGTTATCTCTGGAAACACCATATATTTT. Its translation is CAWSVISGNTIYF.

This sequence joins TRBV6-5 and TRBJ1-2; 9 bases are shared with TRBD1. CDR3 length: 13 amino acids. Germline CDR1 is MNHEY and CDR2 is SVGAGI. After removal of 6 bases from V and 2 bases from J, the junction contained 1 base not matched to a gene. DNA of the CDR3: TGTGCCAGCAGAACAGGGGGCAACTATGGCTACACCTTC. Translating gives CASRTGGNYGYTF.

The chain links TRBV6-2 or TRBV6-3 to TRBJ2-2, with a tentative D call TRBD2 (5 bases). This CDR3 is 17 amino acids long. V lost 2 bases and J 4 bases, leaving 17 bases between the germline ends. Germline CDR1 and CDR2: MNHEY and SVGEGT. The CDR3 DNA follows: TGTGCCAGCAGTTACCCCAAACCGGGGTATAGCACCGGGGAGCTGTTTTTT. It encodes CASSYPKPGYSTGELFF.

V gene TRBV27 combines with J gene TRBJ2-7, with 8 bases aligning to TRBD2. The CDR3 contains 15 residues. The junction had 10 bases not matched to a gene; V was cut back by 8 bases and J by 1 base. Per the germline V gene, CDR1 is MNHEY and CDR2 is SMNVEV (reference sequence). CDR3 bases: TGTGCCAGCGGGGAGACTAGCGCCTTTTCCTACGAGCAGTACTTC. It is translated as CASGETSAFSYEQYF.

The rearrangement links TRBV11-2 to TRBJ1-5; TRBD1 might be the D (6 bases). This CDR3 comprises 13 residues. The germline V gene has CDR1 SGHAT and CDR2 FQNNGV. V lost 6 bases and J lost 5, with 11 bases in between. The CDR3 DNA reads as TGTGCCAGCAGTTGGACAGCTTATCAGCCCCAGCATTTT. It codes for CASSWTAYQPQHF. Combining the CDR3 with reference TRBV11-2 and TRBJ1-5 gives the whole variable domain EAGVAQSPRYKIIEKRQSVAFWCNPISGHATLYWYQQILGQGPKLLIQFQNNGVVDDSQLPKDRFSAERLKGVDSTLKIQPAKLEDSAVYLCASSWTAYQPQHFGDGTRLSIL.

The CDR3 region is CASSGTGSLAGELFF. CDR3 in DNA: TGCGCCAGCAGCGGGACAGGGTCTTTGGCCGGGGAGCTGTTTTTT. The chain combines TRBV5-1 with TRBJ2-2; 9 nucleotides line up with TRBD1. With V trimmed by 4 bases and J by 6 bases, 7 bases remained unmatched. The CDR3 runs 15 residues. Germline assignment: CDR1 SGHRS and CDR2 YFSETQ.

This chain joins TRBV12-3 or TRBV12-4 and TRBJ1-2; perhaps TRBD1 as D (6 bases). Trimming removed 6 bases from V and 4 bases from J, with 12 bases in between. This CDR3 is built from 13 residues. The CDR3 spells CASRLGQLYGYTF. DNA of the CDR3: TGTGCCAGCAGACTTGGACAGCTCTATGGCTACACCTTC.

The genes are TRBV9 and TRBJ2-5, with 11 nucleotides matching TRBD2. J was trimmed by 2 bases and V by 3 bases; bases with no gene match: 6. This CDR3 is 16 amino acids long. Per the germline V gene, CDR1 is SGDLS and CDR2 is YYNGEE. CDR3 sequence: CASSAQLAGAQETQYF. DNA of the CDR3: TGTGCCAGCAGCGCCCAACTAGCGGGGGCTCAAGAGACCCAGTACTTC.

V and J are TRBV2 and TRBJ2-7; the D gene is possibly TRBD2 (5 bases). V was trimmed by 7 bases and J by 6 bases, leaving 13 bases between them. The CDR3 runs 12 residues. From germline, CDR1 is SNHLY and CDR2 FYNNEI. The CDR3 DNA follows: TGTGCCAGCAAAGAGGCGGGTTTCGAGCAGTACTTC. Translated: CASKEAGFEQYF.